The 30 T cell receptor beta chains reported below all come from one sample, sequenced in a study of cytomegalovirus exposure and HLA in healthy donors. A multiplex PCR was run with 60 Vbeta primers and 13 Jbeta primers. Assay used: immunoSEQ multiplex PCR; TCRdb lists only in-frame clones, some missing. The sample holds about 120,000 clones, around 80% seen once. Material: PBMCs. These receptors came from a man between 25 and 39 years old in good health and CMV-seropositive.

This rearrangement joins TRBV7-8 to TRBJ2-7; D might be TRBD1 (5 bases). This CDR3 is 15 amino acids long. The V and J ends lost 4 bases and 0 bases respectively, with 13 bases between them. Germline loops: CDR1 SGHVS, CDR2 FQNEAQ. In DNA, the CDR3 is TGTGCCAGCAGCTACCTCCCTAGGGGCTCCTACGAGCAGTACTTC. Its protein is CASSYLPRGSYEQYF.

This chain connects TRBV5-1 to TRBJ1-1; D is possibly TRBD1 (5 bases). The CDR3 spans 16 residues. Per germline, CDR1 SGHRS and CDR2 YFSETQ. Trimming took 3 bases from V and 0 from J, leaving 15 bases between them. CDR3 DNA: TGCGCCAGCAGCTCCACAAGACAGCTGATGAACACTGAAGCTTTCTTT. Amino acid sequence: CASSSTRQLMNTEAFF.

The chain joins TRBV5-4 to TRBJ1-1; D is unclear. Trimming took 4 bases from V and 4 from J, leaving 17 bases between them. CDR1 is SGHNT and CDR2 is YYREEE in the germline V gene (reference sequence). The CDR3 length is 15 residues. CDR3 coding DNA: TGTGCCAGCAGCCTGAGGGCGGGGTTGGGCACTGAAGCTTTCTTT. Translation gives CASSLRAGLGTEAFF.

V usage is TRBV5-1 and J usage is TRBJ2-7; TRBD2 agrees at 9 bases. The CDR3 runs to 15 residues. The V and J ends lost 4 bases and 1 base, in that order; junction bases with no gene match: 6. CDR1 SGHRS and CDR2 YFSETQ come from the germline V gene. The CDR3 DNA reads TGCGCCAGCAGCCCCACTAGCGGGCGTTCCTACGAGCAGTACTTC. Translating it yields CASSPTSGRSYEQYF.

The CDR3: CASSRDLLTGELFF. The DNA of the CDR3 is TGTGCCAGCAGCAGGGACTTATTGACCGGGGAGCTGTTTTTT. The V call is TRBV6-6, the J call TRBJ2-2; possibly TRBD2 for D (6 bases). V was cut by 6 bases and J by 5 bases, with 13 bases left in between. CDR1 and CDR2 (germline): MNHNY, SVGAGI (reference sequence). The CDR3 is made up of 14 amino acids.

Points on this clone: A read error may produce the germline difference seen at one junction end. V usage is TRBV7-9 and J usage is TRBJ1-4; D remains unclear. CDR3 length: 16 residues. Per germline, CDR1 SEHNR and CDR2 FQNEAQ (reference sequence). The CDR3 sequence is CSSSLTTVVDPVRLFF. In DNA, the CDR3 is TGTTCCAGCAGCTTAACCACAGTAGTCGATCCGGTTAGACTGTTTTTT.

V gene TRBV29-1 combines with J gene TRBJ1-5; D is possibly TRBD1 (6 bases). The germline V and J ends were trimmed by 7 bases and 1 base, with 23 bases remaining between them. Germline-derived CDR1 and CDR2 are SQVTM and ANQGSEA. CDR3 length: 17 residues. Written as DNA, the CDR3 is TGCAGCGCCAGTGGGTTTATTGGACAGAACAGCAATCAGCCCCAGCATTTT. Its protein product is CSASGFIGQNSNQPQHF.

The rearrangement joins TRBV10-3 to TRBJ2-3, with TRBD1 as a possible D gene (5 bases). Deletions cut 2 bases from V and 5 bases from J, with 8 bases between. There are 13 residues in the CDR3. Germline V CDR1 and CDR2: ENHRY, SYGVKD. In nucleotides, the CDR3 is TGTGCCATCAGTGAGGGGGCCGGAGATACGCAGTATTTT. Amino acid sequence: CAISEGAGDTQYF.

The V and J genes are TRBV4-1 and TRBJ1-1; D is perhaps TRBD1 (6 bases). The CDR3 spans 16 residues. Trimming removed 1 base at V and 1 base at J, with 13 bases between. The germline V gene encodes CDR1 MGHRA and CDR2 YSYEKL. The CDR3 is CASSQVGAGENTEAFF. The CDR3 DNA sequence: TGCGCCAGCAGCCAAGTAGGGGCAGGGGAGAACACTGAAGCTTTCTTT.

The chain employs TRBV5-1 and TRBJ1-3; 11 bases map to TRBD1. The length of the CDR3 is 16 residues. Germline V gene lookup returns CDR1 SGHRS and CDR2 YFSETQ. Germline trimming cut 5 bases from V and 1 base from J; bases unmatched to any gene: 5. CDR3 nucleotides: TGCGCCAGCAGTTCCGGACAGGGGGCATCTGGAAACACCATATATTTT. This codes for CASSSGQGASGNTIYF. Complete variable domain (other parts from reference TRBV5-1 and TRBJ1-3): KAGVTQTPRYLIKTRGQQVTLSCSPISGHRSVSWYQQTPGQGLQFLFEYFSETQRNKGNFPGRFSGRQFSNSRSEMNVSTLELGDSALYLCASSSGQGASGNTIYFGEGSWLTVV.

The rearrangement uses TRBV7-3 and TRBJ2-7, with 9 bases aligning to TRBD2. The V gene's germline CDR1 is SGHTA and CDR2 FQGTGA. The junction had 11 bases not matched to a gene; V was cut back by 2 bases and J by 3 bases. This CDR3 has 17 amino acids. CDR3: CASSLFGGASGDYEQYF. DNA for the CDR3: TGTGCCAGCAGCTTATTCGGGGGTGCTAGCGGGGACTACGAGCAGTACTTC. Filled out from reference TRBV7-3 and TRBJ2-7, the complete variable domain reads GAGVSQTPSNKVTEKGKYVELRCDPISGHTALYWYRQSLGQGPEFLIYFQGTGAADDSGLPNDRFFAVRPEGSVSTLKIQRTERGDSAVYLCASSLFGGASGDYEQYFGPGTRLTVT.

This clone showed up just once. The gene calls are TRBV7-9 and TRBJ1-4, with a tentative D call TRBD1 (6 bases). The CDR3 contains 15 residues. Trimming removed 5 bases from V and 3 bases from J, with 13 bases in between. Germline-derived CDR1 and CDR2 are SEHNR and FQNEAQ (reference sequence). DNA for the CDR3: TGTGCCAGCAGCGCCGACGGACAGCCTAATGAAAAACTGTTTTTT. It specifies CASSADGQPNEKLFF.

J is TRBJ2-7 and V is TRBV4-2, with 7 bases identical to TRBD1. The CDR3 is 15 amino acids. Germline assignment: CDR1 LGHNA and CDR2 YNFKEQ. V dropped 4 bases and J dropped 1; count of bases not matched to a gene: 7. The CDR3 sequence is CASSPSRTGSYEQYF. CDR3 in DNA: TGTGCCAGCAGCCCCAGCCGGACAGGTTCCTACGAGCAGTACTTC.

The rearrangement uses TRBV13 and TRBJ2-7; tentatively, D is TRBD2 (5 bases). The CDR3 is made up of 13 amino acids. CDR1 is PRHDT and CDR2 is FYEKMQ in the germline V gene (reference sequence). Between the trimmed V and J ends, which lost 5 bases and 3 bases, there was a span of 11 bases. CDR3 DNA: TGTGCCAGCAGCCCCACCGCGGGCTACGAGCAGTACTTC. As protein: CASSPTAGYEQYF.

The chain links TRBV7-2 to TRBJ1-2; the D is unclear. Trimming stripped 6 bases from V and 5 bases from J, with 16 bases between. Germline CDR1 SGHTA, CDR2 FQGNSA. This CDR3 contains 14 residues. CDR3 sequence: CASSRNRGSYGYTF. The CDR3 DNA is TGTGCCAGCAGTCGAAATCGGGGATCTTATGGCTACACCTTC.

This chain joins TRBV29-1 and TRBJ1-1; TRBD1 agrees at 7 bases. CDR3 length: 13 amino acids. With V trimmed by 2 bases and J by 5 bases, 5 bases remained unmatched. Germline V lookup: CDR1 SQVTM, CDR2 ANQGSEA. The CDR3 coding sequence is TGCAGCGTTGAAAATAGGGGGCAAACTGAAGCTTTCTTT. Encoded protein: CSVENRGQTEAFF. Full variable domain (outside the CDR3, taken from reference TRBV29-1 and TRBJ1-1): SAVISQKPSRDICQRGTSLTIQCQVDSQVTMMFWYRQQPGQSLTLIATANQGSEATYESGFVIDKFPISRPNLTFSTLTVSNMSPEDSSIYLCSVENRGQTEAFFGQGTRLTVV.

The V and J genes are TRBV5-1 and TRBJ2-7, with 12 bases matching TRBD2. Germline V gene data show CDR1 as SGHRS and CDR2 as YFSETQ. The CDR3 contains 17 residues. The ends lost 2 bases at V and 0 bases at J; junction bases unmatched: 6. The CDR3 nucleotides are TGCGCCAGCAGCTTCATAAGGACTAGCGGGGTCTCCTACGAGCAGTACTTC. Its protein is CASSFIRTSGVSYEQYF.

The rearrangement links TRBV7-8 to TRBJ2-5; 10 bases match TRBD2. CDR1 and CDR2 (germline): SGHVS, FQNEAQ. This CDR3 comprises 15 residues. Trimming cost V 5 bases and J 1 base; bases outside gene matches: 4. The CDR3 DNA follows: TGTGCCAGCAGCGGGCGGACTAGCGGCCAAGAGACCCAGTACTTC. This codes for CASSGRTSGQETQYF.

V usage is TRBV7-6 and J usage is TRBJ2-3, with D possibly being TRBD1 (6 bases). The V end was cut by 5 bases, the J end by 4 bases, with 16 bases between. The V gene's germline CDR1 is SGHVS and CDR2 FNYEAQ. The CDR3 runs 15 residues. The CDR3 loop reads CASSLRDTYPDTQYF. The DNA of the CDR3 is TGTGCCAGCAGCCTCCGGGACACCTACCCAGATACGCAGTATTTT. The entire variable domain, with the rest obtained from reference TRBV7-6 and TRBJ2-3, is as follows: GAGVSQSPRYKVTKRGQDVALRCDPISGHVSLYWYRQALGQGPEFLTYFNYEAQQDKSGLPNDRFSAERPEGSISTLTIQRTEQRDSAMYRCASSLRDTYPDTQYFGPGTRLTVL.

The chain is built from TRBV30 and TRBJ2-1; D is possibly TRBD1 (6 bases). V was pared by 5 bases and J by 4 bases, with 21 bases between. The V gene's germline CDR1 is GTSNPN and CDR2 SVGIG (reference sequence). The CDR3 totals 16 residues. CDR3 nucleotides: TGTGCCTGGGAGCTATTCGGCAGGGGACGTTACAATGAGCAGTTCTTC. Translated, it gives CAWELFGRGRYNEQFF.

To note about this clone: The germline gene is not matched at one end of the junction; a read error may be the cause. V gene TRBV7-9 combines with J gene TRBJ1-3; D gene unclear. Germline loops: CDR1 SEHNR, CDR2 FQNEAQ (reference sequence). The CDR3 consists of 16 residues. The CDR3 sequence is CSSSTHGVDSGNTIYF. DNA of the CDR3: TGTTCCAGCAGCACCCACGGGGTTGACTCTGGAAACACCATATATTTT. Together with reference TRBV7-9 and TRBJ1-3, the CDR3 gives the full variable domain: DTGVSQNPRHKITKRGQNVTFRCDPISEHNRLYWYRQTLGQGPEFLTYFQNEAQLEKSRLLSDRFSAERPKGSFSTLEIQRTEQGDSAMYLCSSSTHGVDSGNTIYFGEGSWLTVV.

V usage is TRBV4-3 and J usage is TRBJ2-7; D may be TRBD1 (7 bases). CDR3 size: 14 residues. Trimming cost V 3 bases and J 2 bases, with 11 bases left between them. Germline V gene data show CDR1 as LGHNA and CDR2 as YSLEER. The CDR3 region is CASSHAGQPYEQYF. Written as DNA, the CDR3 is TGCGCCAGCAGCCATGCGGGACAGCCCTACGAGCAGTACTTC.

By sample fraction, this clone is medium-sized (0.01 to 0.1%). CDR3 protein: CASSDRETTEAFF. The CDR3 DNA is TGTGCCAGCAGTGACAGGGAAACGACTGAAGCTTTCTTT. The rearrangement joins TRBV6-1 to TRBJ1-1; the D gene is possibly TRBD1 (5 bases). Germline V gene lookup returns CDR1 MNHNS and CDR2 SASEGT. Trimming pared 3 bases from V and 5 bases from J, leaving 10 bases between. The CDR3 has 13 amino acids.

V gene TRBV9 combines with J gene TRBJ1-4, with no clear D. CDR3 size: 17 residues. Germline CDR1 reads SGDLS; CDR2 reads YYNGEE. V was shortened by 0 bases and J by 1 base, with 13 bases between the two germline ends. CDR3 loop: CASSVGRGAVTNEKLFF. The CDR3 DNA is TGTGCCAGCAGCGTAGGTCGGGGTGCCGTAACTAATGAAAAACTGTTTTTT.

V is TRBV29-1 and J is TRBJ1-4; D is undetermined. The CDR3 is made up of 11 amino acids. The germline CDR1 and CDR2 sequences are SQVTM and ANQGSEA. Trimming cost V 7 bases and J 5 bases, with 8 bases left between them. The CDR3 loop is CSAELNEKLFF. The CDR3 bases are TGCAGCGCAGAACTAAATGAAAAACTGTTTTTT.

The chain couples TRBV2 to TRBJ1-2; 7 bases are a match to TRBD1. The germline V gene encodes CDR1 SNHLY and CDR2 FYNNEI. The CDR3 runs to 14 residues. The V gene end was trimmed by 5 bases and the J gene end by 5 bases; junction bases not matched to a gene: 8. The CDR3 protein is CASSRQGEYYGYTF. In DNA form, the CDR3 reads TGTGCCAGCAGTAGACAGGGCGAGTATTATGGCTACACCTTC.

This clone was detected once. The V and J genes are TRBV5-1 and TRBJ1-1; 8 bases are shared with TRBD1. Germline assignment: CDR1 SGHRS and CDR2 YFSETQ. V gave up 1 base and J gave up 3 bases; unmatched junction bases: 5. This CDR3 contains 15 residues. This chain's CDR3 is CASSLQTGVDTEAFF. The CDR3 DNA sequence: TGCGCCAGCAGCTTGCAGACAGGGGTGGACACTGAAGCTTTCTTT.

In this sample, this clone turned up a few times. The chain links TRBV7-6 to TRBJ2-2; 9 bases line up with TRBD2. This CDR3 region has 18 residues. The ends lost 3 bases at V and 2 bases at J; junction bases unmatched: 10. Germline CDR1 SGHVS, CDR2 FNYEAQ. The CDR3 bases are TGTGCCAGCAGCTTTGCGGGGGGGCCGGGTAAAAACACCGGGGAGCTGTTTTTT. It translates to CASSFAGGPGKNTGELFF.

The chain combines TRBV11-3 with TRBJ2-3; D is undetermined. Trimming stripped 5 bases from V and 8 bases from J, with 20 bases between. CDR3 length: 15 amino acids. Per germline, CDR1 SGHNT and CDR2 YENEEA. The chain's CDR3 is CASSPLPRDGPTQYF. The CDR3 DNA sequence: TGTGCCAGCAGCCCGCTCCCTAGAGACGGTCCTACGCAGTATTTT.

This chain connects TRBV7-8 to TRBJ2-1; 10 bases are shared with TRBD2. Trimming removed 6 bases from V and 7 bases from J; junction bases left unmatched: 15. Germline V gene sequence: CDR1 SGHVS, CDR2 FQNEAQ. This CDR3 has 17 amino acids. CDR3 DNA sequence: TGTGCCAGCAGGCAGACTCTAGCGGGGGACTTGAGGAATGAGCAGTTCTTC. Encoded protein: CASRQTLAGDLRNEQFF. Variable domain in full (rest from reference TRBV7-8 and TRBJ2-1): GAGVSQSPRYKVAKRGQDVALRCDPISGHVSLFWYQQALGQGPEFLTYFQNEAQLDKSGLPSDRFFAERPEGSVSTLKIQRTQQEDSAVYLCASRQTLAGDLRNEQFFGPGTRLTVL.